The 26 T cell receptor beta chains presented below share a single source sample, sequenced in a study of T cell changes during pregnancy in multiple sclerosis. Using immunoSEQ multiplex PCR, the repertoire was profiled, and TCRdb retains in-frame clones only, with some absent. Among some 87,000 clones listed, nearly 95% were seen once. Material: peripheral blood, obtained in the second trimester of pregnancy. Receptors were obtained from a female donor with multiple sclerosis, enrolled in a pregnancy study.

CDR3 residues: CASSLSASGYNEQFF. CDR3 sequence (DNA): TGCGCCAGCAGCTTGTCGGCTAGCGGTTACAATGAGCAGTTCTTC. The chain combines TRBV5-1 with TRBJ2-1; 7 positions agree with TRBD2. This CDR3 contains 15 residues. Per germline, CDR1 SGHRS and CDR2 YFSETQ. The junction had 5 bases not matched to a gene; V was cut back by 1 base and J by 4 bases.

The rearrangement joins TRBV29-1 to TRBJ2-7, with D possibly being TRBD2 (5 bases). The CDR3 contains 13 residues. Trimming stripped 4 bases from V and 2 bases from J, with 12 bases between. From germline, CDR1 is SQVTM and CDR2 ANQGSEA. This CDR3 is CSVGISVTYEQYF. CDR3 nucleotides: TGCAGCGTTGGTATTAGCGTTACCTACGAGCAGTACTTC.

V gene TRBV5-4 combines with J gene TRBJ1-2; D might be TRBD1 (5 bases). From germline, CDR1 is SGHNT and CDR2 YYREEE (reference sequence). The CDR3 runs 13 residues. V lost 4 bases and J 4 bases, leaving 11 bases between the germline ends. The CDR3 protein is CASSAGRGYGYTF. As DNA, the CDR3 is TGTGCCAGCAGCGCGGGACGGGGCTATGGCTACACCTTC.

The chain recombines TRBV7-2 with TRBJ1-2; maybe TRBD1 (6 bases). The CDR3 has 13 residues. Germline-derived CDR1 and CDR2 are SGHTA and FQGNSA. Trimming pared 4 bases from V and 7 bases from J, leaving 13 bases between. This chain's CDR3 is CASSSWTATGYTF. In DNA form, the CDR3 reads TGTGCCAGCAGCTCCTGGACAGCTACTGGCTACACCTTC.

The chain recombines TRBV5-1 with TRBJ1-4, with 7 bases aligning to TRBD1. This CDR3 has 16 residues. Germline CDR1 and CDR2: SGHRS and YFSETQ. Trimming removed 0 bases from V and 0 bases from J; junction bases left unmatched: 2. Written as DNA, the CDR3 is TGCGCCAGCAGCTTGGCCGGGACAGCAACTAATGAAAAACTGTTTTTT. This gives the protein CASSLAGTATNEKLFF.

The CDR3: CASSVGGGGGINEQFF. CDR3 nucleotide sequence: TGTGCCAGCAGCGTAGGGGGAGGGGGGGGCATTAATGAGCAGTTCTTC. The chain is built from TRBV9 and TRBJ2-1, with D perhaps TRBD2 (7 bases). Between the trimmed V and J ends, which lost 0 bases and 7 bases, there was a span of 17 bases. Per germline, CDR1 SGDLS and CDR2 YYNGEE. The CDR3 covers 16 residues.

The CDR3 protein is CASSSGLAPDTQYF. DNA of the CDR3: TGTGCCAGCAGCTCGGGACTAGCACCAGATACGCAGTATTTT. The chain joins TRBV5-4 to TRBJ2-3, with TRBD2 matching 9 bases. This CDR3 has 14 amino acids. Germline V gene sequence: CDR1 SGHNT, CDR2 YYREEE (reference sequence). V dropped 3 bases and J dropped 4; count of bases not matched to a gene: 3.

The chain combines TRBV18 with TRBJ1-1; D perhaps matches TRBD1 (5 bases). CDR1 is KGHSH, CDR2 LQKENI, per germline. Trimming cost V 6 bases and J 1 base, with 15 bases left between them. The CDR3 extends over 15 amino acids. The CDR3 is CASSYSNRKNTEAFF. CDR3 bases: TGTGCCAGCTCGTACAGTAACAGGAAGAACACTGAAGCTTTCTTT.

The V call is TRBV5-1, the J call TRBJ2-3; possibly TRBD2 for D (6 bases). The ends were cut back, 1 base at V and 3 bases at J, with 12 bases in the middle. Looked up from germline, CDR1 is SGHRS and CDR2 is YFSETQ. The CDR3 contains 15 residues. The DNA for the CDR3 is TGCGCCAGCAGCTTGCGCGGGGCAAAAACAGATACGCAGTATTTT. Translated, it gives CASSLRGAKTDTQYF. Full variable domain (missing parts from reference TRBV5-1 and TRBJ2-3): KAGVTQTPRYLIKTRGQQVTLSCSPISGHRSVSWYQQTPGQGLQFLFEYFSETQRNKGNFPGRFSGRQFSNSRSEMNVSTLELGDSALYLCASSLRGAKTDTQYFGPGTRLTVL.

The chain employs TRBV6-6 and TRBJ1-1, with D maybe TRBD1 (5 bases). V was cut by 6 bases and J by 5 bases, with 13 bases left in between. Germline assignment: CDR1 MNHNY and CDR2 SVGAGI (reference sequence). CDR3 length: 13 residues. CDR3 protein: CASSLTGGTEAFF. The CDR3, as DNA: TGTGCCAGCAGCTTGACCGGGGGGACTGAAGCTTTCTTT.

This chain links TRBV27 with TRBJ2-7; D is uncertain. CDR1 and CDR2 (germline): MNHEY, SMNVEV (reference sequence). The CDR3 is made up of 13 amino acids. Trimming cost V 6 bases and J 3 bases, with 12 bases left between them. Here the CDR3 DNA reads TGTGCCAGCAGAGACTCGGTGTTCTACGAGCAGTACTTC. It encodes CASRDSVFYEQYF.

This CDR3 reads CASTLLAGGTSTDTQYF. In DNA, the CDR3 is TGTGCCAGCACCTTACTAGCGGGAGGCACCAGCACAGATACGCAGTATTTT. The gene calls are TRBV21-1 and TRBJ2-3; TRBD2, the table's D call, was not compared with the DNA. TRBV21-1 is designated a pseudogene. This CDR3 has 17 residues.

The rearrangement links TRBV4-2 to TRBJ1-6; D is unresolved. Between the trimmed V and J ends, which lost 4 bases and 4 bases, there was a span of 14 bases. CDR1 and CDR2 from the germline V gene are LGHNA and YNFKEQ. CDR3 length equals 16 residues. The CDR3 region has the DNA TGTGCCAGCAGCCTTCGACACAGCCCTTATAATTCACCCCTCCACTTT. It yields the protein CASSLRHSPYNSPLHF.

V is TRBV27 and J is TRBJ1-5; D is ambiguous. The CDR3 consists of 13 residues. V was clipped by 2 bases and J by 9 bases, with 11 bases between them. Looked up from germline, CDR1 is MNHEY and CDR2 is SMNVEV (reference sequence). CDR3 coding DNA: TGTGCCAGCAGTTTAGGTTCCTCAGGGCCCCAGCATTTT. It encodes CASSLGSSGPQHF.

V usage is TRBV11-2 and J usage is TRBJ2-5, with D perhaps TRBD2 (6 bases). This CDR3 is built from 15 residues. The germline V gene has CDR1 SGHAT and CDR2 FQNNGV. The V end was cut by 5 bases, the J end by 0 bases, with 13 bases between. For the CDR3, the DNA is TGTGCCAGCAGCACGGGACTCTTGTACCAAGAGACCCAGTACTTC. Its translation: CASSTGLLYQETQYF. Full variable domain (outside the CDR3, taken from reference TRBV11-2 and TRBJ2-5): EAGVAQSPRYKIIEKRQSVAFWCNPISGHATLYWYQQILGQGPKLLIQFQNNGVVDDSQLPKDRFSAERLKGVDSTLKIQPAKLEDSAVYLCASSTGLLYQETQYFGPGTRLLVL.

The chain is built from TRBV5-1 and TRBJ1-2; 7 bases fit TRBD1. The length of the CDR3 is 13 residues. With 4 bases clipped from V and 3 bases from J, the junction kept 3 bases outside the gene matches. Germline CDR1 reads SGHRS; CDR2 reads YFSETQ. CDR3 protein: CASSPDRDYGYTF. The CDR3 bases are TGCGCCAGCAGCCCAGACAGGGACTATGGCTACACCTTC.

The chain links TRBV7-2 to TRBJ2-7; no firm D call. The CDR3 is 16 residues long. Per the germline V gene, CDR1 is SGHTA and CDR2 is FQGNSA. Trimming removed 4 bases at V and 0 bases at J, with 16 bases between. The CDR3, as DNA: TGTGCCAGCAGCTCCGGTCGGCGGTGGAGCTCCTACGAGCAGTACTTC. Amino acid sequence: CASSSGRRWSSYEQYF.

This chain connects TRBV30 to TRBJ2-7; D might be TRBD1 (5 bases). CDR3 length: 11 amino acids. Germline loops: CDR1 GTSNPN, CDR2 SVGIG (reference sequence). V was clipped by 3 bases and J by 3 bases, with 6 bases between them. The CDR3 sequence is CAWSQGYEQYF. The DNA of the CDR3 is TGTGCCTGGAGCCAGGGCTACGAGCAGTACTTC. The full variable domain, rest sourced from reference TRBV30 and TRBJ2-7, is SQTIHQWPATLVQPVGSPLSLECTVEGTSNPNLYWYRQAAGRGLQLLFYSVGIGQISSEVPQNLSASRPQDRQFILSSKKLLLSDSGFYLCAWSQGYEQYFGPGTRLTVT.

The rearrangement uses TRBV4-1 and TRBJ2-1, with D maybe TRBD2 (5 bases). CDR1 and CDR2 from the germline V gene are MGHRA and YSYEKL. The CDR3 totals 15 residues. The V end lost 3 bases, the J end lost 6 bases, and 15 bases lay between the germline ends. As DNA, the CDR3 is TGCGCCAGCAGCCATATTAGAGGGAGAGGCAATGAGCAGTTCTTC. Translating it yields CASSHIRGRGNEQFF.

The chain has TRBV6-1 and TRBJ2-7, with 14 bases matching TRBD2. From germline, CDR1 is MNHNS and CDR2 SASEGT. This CDR3 is 13 amino acids long. With V trimmed by 9 bases and J by 5 bases, 3 bases remained unmatched. CDR3 in DNA: TGTGCCAGTGGGACTAGCGGGAGAAACGAGCAGTACTTC. As protein: CASGTSGRNEQYF.

J is TRBJ1-2 and V is TRBV7-8; TRBD1 is a possible D gene (6 bases). The CDR3 has 14 residues. Germline V gene data show CDR1 as SGHVS and CDR2 as FQNEAQ. V was cut by 5 bases and J by 8 bases, with 18 bases left in between. This chain's CDR3 is CASSESGGAPGYTF. The DNA of the CDR3 is TGTGCCAGCAGCGAGAGCGGGGGGGCGCCCGGCTACACCTTC. Looking up the rest from reference TRBV7-8 and TRBJ1-2 gives the full variable domain: GAGVSQSPRYKVAKRGQDVALRCDPISGHVSLFWYQQALGQGPEFLTYFQNEAQLDKSGLPSDRFFAERPEGSVSTLKIQRTQQEDSAVYLCASSESGGAPGYTFGSGTRLTVV.

This chain links TRBV4-1 with TRBJ2-3; the match to TRBD2 covers 9 bases. The CDR3 covers 16 residues. With V trimmed by 7 bases and J by 0 bases, 8 bases remained unmatched. The germline CDR1 and CDR2 sequences are MGHRA and YSYEKL. CDR3 protein: CASTTAGGRSTDTQYF. The CDR3, as DNA: TGCGCCAGCACGACGGCGGGAGGGCGTAGCACAGATACGCAGTATTTT.

V is TRBV2 and J is TRBJ1-2, with 7 bases fitting TRBD1. Trimming took 5 bases from V and 4 from J; bases not matched to a gene: 1. Germline V gives CDR1 SNHLY, CDR2 FYNNEI. The CDR3 contains 12 residues. Written as DNA, the CDR3 is TGTGCCAGCAGTAGGGACAGCTATGGCTACACCTTC. It specifies CASSRDSYGYTF. The full variable domain, in which reference TRBV2 and TRBJ1-2 provide the parts outside the CDR3, is EPEVTQTPSHQVTQMGQEVILRCVPISNHLYFYWYRQILGQKVEFLVSFYNNEISEKSEIFDDQFSVERPDGSNFTLKIRSTKLEDSAMYFCASSRDSYGYTFGSGTRLTVV.

The chain uses TRBV7-9 and TRBJ2-2, with unresolved D. The CDR3 length is 14 residues. Germline assignment: CDR1 SEHNR and CDR2 FQNEAQ (reference sequence). Trimming stripped 5 bases from V and 5 bases from J, with 12 bases between. CDR3 in amino acids: CASSPSPGTGELFF. The CDR3 DNA sequence: TGTGCCAGCAGCCCATCCCCGGGTACCGGGGAGCTGTTTTTT. The full variable domain, its missing parts supplied by reference TRBV7-9 and TRBJ2-2, is DTGVSQNPRHKITKRGQNVTFRCDPISEHNRLYWYRQTLGQGPEFLTYFQNEAQLEKSRLLSDRFSAERPKGSFSTLEIQRTEQGDSAMYLCASSPSPGTGELFFGEGSRLTVL.

This chain links TRBV6-1 with TRBJ2-3; TRBD2 matches 8 bases. This CDR3 comprises 15 residues. With 0 bases clipped from V and 3 bases from J, the junction kept 2 bases outside the gene matches. From germline, CDR1 is MNHNS and CDR2 SASEGT. DNA for the CDR3: TGTGCCAGCAGTGAAGCTCCTAGCGGGACAGATACGCAGTATTTT. Protein: CASSEAPSGTDTQYF.

This chain connects TRBV6-1 to TRBJ1-1; 10 bases agree with TRBD1. V was pared by 3 bases and J by 4 bases, with 5 bases of the junction left unmatched. The CDR3 runs 15 residues. The germline gives CDR1 MNHNS, CDR2 SASEGT. CDR3 sequence: CASSEWTGGATEAFF. The DNA for the CDR3 is TGTGCCAGCAGTGAGTGGACAGGGGGTGCCACTGAAGCTTTCTTT.